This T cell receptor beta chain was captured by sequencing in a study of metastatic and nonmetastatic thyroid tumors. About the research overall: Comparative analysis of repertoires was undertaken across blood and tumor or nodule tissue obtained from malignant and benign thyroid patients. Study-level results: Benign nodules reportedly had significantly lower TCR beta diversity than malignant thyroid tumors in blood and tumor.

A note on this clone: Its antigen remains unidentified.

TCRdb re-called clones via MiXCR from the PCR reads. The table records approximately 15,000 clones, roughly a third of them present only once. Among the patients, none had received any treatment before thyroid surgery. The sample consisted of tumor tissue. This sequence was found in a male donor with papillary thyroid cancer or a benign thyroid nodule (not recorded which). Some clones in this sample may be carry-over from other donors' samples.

CDR3 sequence: CASSQRTGVGGETQYF. CDR3 coding DNA: TGCGCCAGCAGCCAAAGAACAGGGGTGGGGGGAGAGACCCAGTACTTC. The chain joins TRBV4-1 to TRBJ2-5; weak D call: TRBD1 (7 bases). The V gene's germline CDR1 is MGHRA and CDR2 YSYEKL. V was trimmed by 2 bases and J by 4 bases, leaving 17 bases between them. The CDR3 spans 16 residues.